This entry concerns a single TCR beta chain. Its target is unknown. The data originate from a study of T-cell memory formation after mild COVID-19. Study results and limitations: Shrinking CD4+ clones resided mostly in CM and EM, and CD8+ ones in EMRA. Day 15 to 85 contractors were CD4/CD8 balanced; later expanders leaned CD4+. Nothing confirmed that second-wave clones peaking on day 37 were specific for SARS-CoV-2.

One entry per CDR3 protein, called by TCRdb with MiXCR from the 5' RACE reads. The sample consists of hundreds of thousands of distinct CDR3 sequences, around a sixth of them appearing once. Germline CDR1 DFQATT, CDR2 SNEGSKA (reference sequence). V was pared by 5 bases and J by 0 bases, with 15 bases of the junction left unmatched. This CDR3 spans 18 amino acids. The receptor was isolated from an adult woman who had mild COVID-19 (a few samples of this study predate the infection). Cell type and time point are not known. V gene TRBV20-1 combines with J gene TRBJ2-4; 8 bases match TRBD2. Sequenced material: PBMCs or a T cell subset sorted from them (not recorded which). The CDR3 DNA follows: TGCAGTGCTTCGACTACTAGCGGAGGGATCCTAGCCAAAAACATTCAGTACTTC. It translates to CSASTTSGGILAKNIQYF.